This T cell receptor (beta chain) was sequenced during a study of T cells in Graves' hyperthyroidism and ophthalmopathy. The V segment lost 9 bases and the J segment 6 bases; nucleotides outside the gene matches: 11. Per the germline V gene, CDR1 is PRHDT and CDR2 is FYEKMQ (reference sequence). This CDR3 region has 14 residues. Authors of the study amplified TCR beta CDR3 regions from RNA transcripts. In the first-round RT-PCR of the TCR CDR3, the HTBI primer set was used. TCRdb re-analysed the multiplex PCR reads in MiXCR, keeping a single row per CDR3 protein. Here the sample spans around 190,000 distinct CDR3 sequences, less than 20% being singletons.

Specimen: blood. The clonotype was recovered from a woman in her forties or fifties with Graves' hyperthyroidism. V usage is TRBV13 and J usage is TRBJ2-1, with TRBD2 matching over 7 bases. The CDR3 coding sequence is TGTGCCAGTAGTCCCACGCAGCGGGGCAATGAGCAGTTCTTC. Encoded protein: CASSPTQRGNEQFF.